Below, 8 T cell receptor beta chains from the same sample are listed, as sequenced in a study of response to subunit inactivated influenza vaccine (dated by TCRdb to the late 2010s). Library preparation was by RT-PCR. Sequenced using an Illumina HiSeq 2500. TCRdb took the public reads, trimmed them with fastp at Q25, ran MiXCR for clone calling and kept in-frame beta chains. Rows matching on CDR3 protein sequence are summarized as one entry with the most common DNA and genes. In all, the sample holds over 800,000 distinct CDR3 sequences, and about 20% of those were seen once. The leading ten clones occupy about 9.4% of the sample. Source: PBMCs from blood, taken more than 4 days after vaccination. These TCRs come from a man aged 45-65 years who received an inactivated influenza vaccine. Donor details come from another sample of the same person, matched by shared clones.

This clonotype was observed a few times. The chain is built from TRBV27 and TRBJ2-7; D might be TRBD1 or TRBD2, each matching 5 bases. Deletions cut 4 bases from V and 0 bases from J, with 10 bases between. The CDR3 contains 14 residues. Looked up from germline, CDR1 is MNHEY and CDR2 is SMNVEV (reference sequence). CDR3 in amino acids: CASSSRGVSYEQYF. CDR3 in DNA: TGTGCCAGCAGTTCGAGGGGAGTCTCCTACGAGCAGTACTTC.

The V gene is TRBV7-3, the J gene TRBJ2-7, with 7 bases that match TRBD1. The germline V gene has CDR1 SGHTA and CDR2 FQGTGA. J gave up 0 bases and V 5 bases, and 7 bases lay outside the gene matches. The CDR3 has 15 amino acids. The CDR3 sequence: CASSPNRGSSYEQYF. DNA of the CDR3: TGTGCCAGCAGCCCTAACAGGGGAAGCTCCTACGAGCAGTACTTC.

A word on this clonotype: A much larger clone sits a single nucleotide away, making a read error possible. The chain is built from TRBV20-1 and TRBJ2-5; D is unclear. The CDR3 is 11 residues long. CDR1 is DFQATT, CDR2 SNEGSKA, per germline (reference sequence). The ends were cut back, 2 bases at V and 4 bases at J, with 5 bases in the middle. The CDR3, as DNA: TGCAGTGCTAGATTCGGAGAGACCCAGTACTTC. Its translation: CSARFGETQYF.

This clonotype showed up just a few times. The J gene is TRBJ2-7, the V gene TRBV7-8, with 12 bases that match TRBD2. Trimming at V came to 6 bases and at J to 3 bases, leaving 6 bases not matched to a gene. CDR1 is SGHVS, CDR2 FQNEAQ, per germline. The CDR3 has 15 amino acids. The CDR3 nucleotides are TGTGCCAGCAGTACACTAGCGGGGGGTTACTACGAGCAGTACTTC. It translates to CASSTLAGGYYEQYF.

This chain uses TRBV7-2 with TRBJ2-3; D is unresolved. Looked up from germline, CDR1 is SGHTA and CDR2 is FQGNSA. V was trimmed by 3 bases and J by 11 bases, leaving 15 bases between them. The CDR3 totals 13 residues. The CDR3 region has the DNA TGTGCCAGCAGCTTGAGAGATCTTCGTATGCAGTATTTT. Its protein product is CASSLRDLRMQYF. Based on the CDR3 plus reference TRBV7-2 and TRBJ2-3, the full variable domain is GAGVSQSPSNKVTEKGKDVELRCDPISGHTALYWYRQSLGQGLEFLIYFQGNSAPDKSGLPSDRFSAERTGGSVSTLTIQRTQQEDSAVYLCASSLRDLRMQYFGPGTRLTVL.

This chain connects TRBV5-1 to TRBJ2-2; D is uncertain. The germline V gene encodes CDR1 SGHRS and CDR2 YFSETQ. The CDR3 has 16 amino acids. Trimming took off 0 bases at V and 4 bases at J, with 13 bases between the two ends. The CDR3 protein is CASSLAGQAFTGELFF. CDR3 nucleotide sequence: TGCGCCAGCAGCTTGGCCGGGCAGGCATTCACCGGGGAGCTGTTTTTT.

The chain employs TRBV30 and TRBJ1-1; unclear D gene. CDR1 is GTSNPN and CDR2 is SVGIG in the germline V gene (reference sequence). The length of the CDR3 is 12 residues. The V end lost 3 bases, the J end lost 8 bases, and 13 bases lay between the germline ends. The CDR3 is CAWRYQNSEAFF. CDR3 in DNA: TGTGCCTGGAGGTACCAGAACAGCGAAGCTTTCTTT.

A note on this clonotype: The junction differs from germline at one of its ends, possibly a read error. The rearrangement joins TRBV20-1 to TRBJ2-5; TRBD1 matches 7 bases. CDR1 and CDR2 (germline): DFQATT, SNEGSKA (reference sequence). This CDR3 is built from 14 residues. The CDR3 loop reads CSARDRVDQETQYF. The CDR3 region has the DNA TGCAGTGCAAGAGACAGGGTGGACCAAGAGACCCAGTACTTC.